These 24 T cell receptor beta chains were all obtained from the same sample, sequenced in a study of shared clonotypes between healthy human individuals. Measured with immunoSEQ multiplex PCR; TCRdb has only the in-frame clones, and not every one. The sample comprises about 2,500,000 clones, 90% to 95% of which are singletons, and roughly 0.15% rests with the top ten. The specimen was naive CD4+ T cells sorted from blood. Sample subset: CD45RA+ positively selected. Receptors were obtained from a man aged 18 to 29 in good health.

The chain employs TRBV7-9 and TRBJ1-5; D is perhaps TRBD1 (5 bases). From germline, CDR1 is SEHNR and CDR2 FQNEAQ (reference sequence). The V end lost 5 bases, the J end lost 7 bases, and 12 bases lay between the germline ends. This CDR3 comprises 13 residues. CDR3 amino acids: CASSLNEGQPQHF. CDR3 DNA: TGTGCCAGCAGCCTCAATGAGGGGCAGCCCCAGCATTTT.

V and J are TRBV10-3 and TRBJ2-3, with 13 bases matching TRBD2. This CDR3 is built from 18 residues. The germline V gene has CDR1 ENHRY and CDR2 SYGVKD. V lost 3 bases, J lost 4 bases, and 10 bases stayed unmatched. The DNA of the CDR3 is TGTGCCATCAGTGACGGGACTAGCGGGAAGGGGGTCGCAGATACGCAGTATTTT. Protein product: CAISDGTSGKGVADTQYF.

This sequence joins TRBV19 and TRBJ2-6; D is perhaps TRBD1 (5 bases). V gave up 3 bases and J gave up 4 bases, with 10 bases separating them. CDR1 LNHDA and CDR2 SQIVND come from the germline V gene (reference sequence). CDR3 length: 15 residues. This CDR3 reads CASSISGIGANVLTF. Here the CDR3 DNA reads TGTGCCAGTAGTATCTCAGGGATCGGGGCCAACGTCCTGACTTTC.

The chain joins TRBV6-6 to TRBJ2-2; the match to TRBD1 covers 9 bases. The CDR3 has 15 amino acids. Germline values: CDR1 MNHNY, CDR2 SVGAGI (reference sequence). V lost 6 bases, J lost 7 bases, and 9 bases stayed unmatched. This chain's CDR3 is CASSYGTGRGGELFF. In DNA, the CDR3 is TGTGCCAGCAGCTATGGGACAGGGAGGGGCGGGGAGCTGTTTTTT.

The rearrangement joins TRBV28 to TRBJ1-1, with D perhaps TRBD1 (6 bases). CDR3 length: 14 residues. Trimming pared 6 bases from V and 4 bases from J, leaving 15 bases between. Germline V lookup: CDR1 MDHEN, CDR2 SYDVKM. CDR3 sequence reads: CASRDSGSGTEAFF. CDR3 coding DNA: TGTGCCAGCAGGGACAGCGGATCGGGCACTGAAGCTTTCTTT. Complete variable domain (other parts from reference TRBV28 and TRBJ1-1): DVKVTQSSRYLVKRTGEKVFLECVQDMDHENMFWYRQDPGLGLRLIYFSYDVKMKEKGDIPEGYSVSREKKERFSLILESASTNQTSMYLCASRDSGSGTEAFFGQGTRLTVV.

The count of this clone is one. The same CDR3 can be traced to other DNA sequences in this sample. The chain carries TRBV6-6 and TRBJ2-7, with D possibly TRBD2 on 6 matching bases. Germline values: CDR1 MNHNY, CDR2 SVGAGI (reference sequence). The CDR3 extends over 15 amino acids. V lost 0 bases and J 1 base, leaving 10 bases between the germline ends. This CDR3 reads CASSYSGGGSYEQYF. CDR3 sequence (DNA): TGTGCCAGCAGTTACTCGGGGGGTGGGTCCTACGAGCAGTACTTC.

V and J are TRBV5-6 and TRBJ1-2; 12 nucleotides line up with TRBD1. After removal of 4 bases from V and 3 bases from J, the junction contained 4 bases not matched to a gene. CDR1 is SGHDT, CDR2 YYEEEE, per germline. This CDR3 is 15 amino acids long. CDR3 bases: TGTGCCAGCAGCATCGGGACAGGGGGCTACTATGGCTACACCTTC. Protein: CASSIGTGGYYGYTF.

The chain links TRBV2 to TRBJ2-7; 9 bases line up with TRBD2. Germline CDR1 and CDR2: SNHLY and FYNNEI. This CDR3 has 14 amino acids. The V gene end was trimmed by 3 bases and the J gene end by 0 bases; junction bases not matched to a gene: 0. The DNA of the CDR3 is TGTGCCAGCAGTGATAGCGGGAGCTCCTACGAGCAGTACTTC. It translates to CASSDSGSSYEQYF.

This chain joins TRBV5-4 and TRBJ2-7, with 12 bases fitting TRBD2. The CDR3 spans 15 residues. Germline assignment: CDR1 SGHNT and CDR2 YYREEE (reference sequence). With V trimmed by 3 bases and J by 5 bases, 6 bases remained unmatched. The CDR3, as DNA: TGTGCCAGCAGCTCCCTAGCGGGGGGGTTTCACGAGCAGTACTTC. Protein: CASSSLAGGFHEQYF.

The chain employs TRBV29-1 and TRBJ2-3; D may be TRBD2 (6 bases). CDR3 size: 17 residues. V lost 2 bases, J lost 2 bases, and 20 bases lay in between. CDR1 and CDR2 from the germline V gene are SQVTM and ANQGSEA. CDR3 DNA sequence: TGCAGCGTTGAAAGGGCCATTCGGGGGTCGATCACAGATACGCAGTATTTT. The encoded protein is CSVERAIRGSITDTQYF.

The V gene is TRBV9, the J gene TRBJ1-3, with TRBD1 identical over 11 bases. Trimming took 4 bases from V and 0 from J; bases not matched to a gene: 6. The CDR3 spans 17 residues. Germline CDR1 is SGDLS and CDR2 is YYNGEE. The CDR3 here is CASSPRTGGLSGNTIYF. CDR3 nucleotides: TGTGCCAGCAGCCCACGGACAGGGGGCCTCTCTGGAAACACCATATATTTT. The whole variable domain, remainder taken from reference TRBV9 and TRBJ1-3, is DSGVTQTPKHLITATGQRVTLRCSPRSGDLSVYWYQQSLDQGLQFLIQYYNGEERAKGNILERFSAQQFPDLHSELNLSSLELGDSALYFCASSPRTGGLSGNTIYFGEGSWLTVV.

V gene TRBV27 combines with J gene TRBJ1-4; the D is unclear. V lost 5 bases and J 6 bases, leaving 22 bases between the germline ends. CDR3 length: 17 residues. Germline CDR1 and CDR2: MNHEY and SMNVEV (reference sequence). This CDR3 is CASSAEAGFQPYEKLFF. In nucleotides, the CDR3 is TGTGCCAGCAGTGCCGAAGCGGGGTTTCAGCCTTATGAAAAACTGTTTTTT.

This sequence joins TRBV5-4 and TRBJ2-1, with D possibly TRBD2 on 5 matching bases. This CDR3 is 14 amino acids long. Deletions cut 4 bases from V and 8 bases from J, with 16 bases between. Looked up from germline, CDR1 is SGHNT and CDR2 is YYREEE (reference sequence). CDR3 protein: CASSRLVASHEQFF. The CDR3 DNA reads TGTGCCAGCAGCCGCTTGGTAGCGTCCCATGAGCAGTTCTTC.

The chain combines TRBV19 with TRBJ2-5; 11 positions match TRBD2. V trimming: 5 bases; J trimming: 1 base; junction bases outside the gene matches: 9. The CDR3 contains 17 residues. Germline V CDR1 and CDR2: LNHDA, SQIVND (reference sequence). CDR3 amino acids: CASSAGTSGSTQETQYF. As DNA, the CDR3 is TGTGCCAGTAGTGCTGGGACTAGCGGATCTACCCAAGAGACCCAGTACTTC.

The V gene is TRBV12-5, the J gene TRBJ2-1; the match to TRBD2 covers 9 bases. Germline trimming cut 1 base from V and 9 bases from J; bases unmatched to any gene: 16. The CDR3 spans 18 residues. Germline assignment: CDR1 LGHNT and CDR2 FRNRAP. Here the CDR3 DNA reads TGTGCTAGTGGTTTGGAGGGCGTAAGGCGGGGGGGCCCCGGTGAGCAGTTCTTC. Its protein product is CASGLEGVRRGGPGEQFF.

V and J are TRBV27 and TRBJ1-5; the match to TRBD1 covers 7 bases. The ends lost 3 bases at V and 2 bases at J; junction bases unmatched: 7. Germline V gives CDR1 MNHEY, CDR2 SMNVEV (reference sequence). CDR3 length: 16 residues. CDR3 DNA sequence: TGTGCCAGCAGTTTTAGGGGGCCTCGGGGCAATCAGCCCCAGCATTTT. Translating gives CASSFRGPRGNQPQHF.

The chain uses TRBV13 and TRBJ1-3; the D is unclear. Germline values: CDR1 PRHDT, CDR2 FYEKMQ (reference sequence). Trimming stripped 1 base from V and 1 base from J, with 14 bases between. There are 17 residues in the CDR3. DNA of the CDR3: TGTGCCAGCAGCTTAGTACGTTTGGGATCGTCTGGAAACACCATATATTTT. This translates into CASSLVRLGSSGNTIYF.

This clone was seen a single time. The V call is TRBV7-2, the J call TRBJ2-7; TRBD1 matches 8 bases. CDR1 SGHTA and CDR2 FQGNSA come from the germline V gene. This CDR3 region has 13 residues. V lost 6 bases and J lost 5; bases outside the gene matches: 6. The CDR3 nucleotides are TGTGCCAGCAGGAAGGACAGGGACCACGAGCAGTACTTC. The encoded protein is CASRKDRDHEQYF. The entire variable domain, with the rest obtained from reference TRBV7-2 and TRBJ2-7, is as follows: GAGVSQSPSNKVTEKGKDVELRCDPISGHTALYWYRQSLGQGLEFLIYFQGNSAPDKSGLPSDRFSAERTGGSVSTLTIQRTQQEDSAVYLCASRKDRDHEQYFGPGTRLTVT.

The genes are TRBV9 and TRBJ1-1; 7 bases align to TRBD1. After removal of 3 bases from V and 7 bases from J, the junction contained 15 bases not matched to a gene. Germline V gene lookup returns CDR1 SGDLS and CDR2 YYNGEE. This CDR3 has 16 amino acids. The CDR3 reads CASSGWDSSYSGEAFF. In nucleotides, the CDR3 is TGTGCCAGCAGCGGATGGGACAGTTCTTATTCGGGTGAAGCTTTCTTT.

The chain recombines TRBV14 with TRBJ2-5; 7 bases align to TRBD1. The CDR3 is made up of 13 amino acids. The germline CDR1 and CDR2 sequences are SGHDN and FVKESK. The trim removed 4 bases at V and 4 bases at J, leaving 3 bases unmatched. The CDR3 nucleotides read TGTGCCAGCAGCCGACAGGGTCGAGAGACCCAGTACTTC. It is translated as CASSRQGRETQYF. The complete variable domain, with remaining parts taken from reference TRBV14 and TRBJ2-5, reads EAGVTQFPSHSVIEKGQTVTLRCDPISGHDNLYWYRRVMGKEIKFLLHFVKESKQDESGMPNNRFLAERTGGTYSTLKVQPAELEDSGVYFCASSRQGRETQYFGPGTRLLVL.

Notes on this clone: Other DNA sequences in the same sample also yield this CDR3. The chain couples TRBV2 to TRBJ1-5, with D perhaps matching TRBD1 (5 bases). The V end was cut by 8 bases, the J end by 1 base, with 6 bases between. The CDR3 extends over 12 amino acids. Germline CDR1 and CDR2: SNHLY and FYNNEI. In DNA form, the CDR3 reads TGTGCCAGCCGGGACAGCAATCAGCCCCAGCATTTT. This codes for CASRDSNQPQHF.

The chain is built from TRBV29-1 and TRBJ2-2, with D possibly TRBD1 on 6 matching bases. The germline V gene has CDR1 SQVTM and CDR2 ANQGSEA. V was shortened by 7 bases and J by 1 base, with 16 bases between the two germline ends. This CDR3 region has 15 residues. The CDR3 nucleotides are TGCAGCGCATCCCGTCTGGACAGGAACACCGGGGAGCTGTTTTTT. This sequence encodes CSASRLDRNTGELFF.

The chain is built from TRBV5-1 and TRBJ1-1; a possible D gene is TRBD1 (6 bases). Deletions cut 0 bases from V and 3 bases from J, with 18 bases between. The CDR3 spans 17 residues. CDR1 is SGHRS, CDR2 YFSETQ, per germline. CDR3 coding DNA: TGCGCCAGCAGCTTGGGTTCAGGGGTAATCCTCCACACTGAAGCTTTCTTT. It yields the protein CASSLGSGVILHTEAFF.

This chain's CDR3 is CASSLLATLNYGYTF. The CDR3 DNA reads as TGTGCCAGCAGCTTATTGGCCACCTTAAACTATGGCTACACCTTC. This chain connects TRBV11-2 to TRBJ1-2, with unresolved D. V was cut by 2 bases and J by 2 bases, with 12 bases left in between. The CDR3 consists of 15 residues. Germline V CDR1 and CDR2: SGHAT, FQNNGV.